This TCR beta chain originates from a study of glioma-infiltrating T cells after dendritic cell vaccination. Turning to the study itself: Dendritic cells derived from monocytes and pulsed with autologous tumor lysate formed the vaccine.

Time point in this sample: after dendritic cell vaccination, including at tumor progression/relapse. The sample holds one count of this clone. V dropped 6 bases and J dropped 1 base, with 6 bases sitting between them. Germline V gives CDR1 WNHNN, CDR2 SYGVQD (reference sequence). The CDR3 extends over 12 amino acids. This table comes from immunoSEQ multiplex PCR, and its TCRdb copy is limited to in-frame clones, with some not included. The data show approximately 62,000 clones, roughly 86% seen once. This receptor was identified in a human donor with glioblastoma. This chain uses TRBV10-1 with TRBJ1-1; no definite D call. Material: blood, obtained after dendritic cell vaccination. The CDR3: CASSSGNTEAFF. The CDR3 DNA reads TGCGCCAGCAGCTCGGGGAACACTGAAGCTTTCTTT.